This T cell receptor beta chain was obtained from a study of CD8 T cells in Susac syndrome. Reverse transcription of roughly 0.45 to 1 ug RNA was performed with random hexamers. Multiplex immunoSEQ PCR targeted 54 Vbeta and 13 Jbeta TCR beta segments. One entry per CDR3 protein, called by TCRdb with MiXCR from the immunoSEQ multiplex PCR reads. The sample lists around 300,000 distinct CDR3 sequences, almost 85% occurring once. The clonotype comes from a human donor with multiple sclerosis. The sample taken for sequencing was CD8+ T cells from PBMCs.

CDR3 region: CASRSSGFYTDTQYF. For the CDR3, the DNA is TGTGCCAGCAGATCTAGCGGATTCTACACAGATACGCAGTATTTT. The genes are TRBV28 and TRBJ2-3; 7 bases are shared with TRBD2. There are 15 residues in the CDR3. Germline CDR1 reads MDHEN; CDR2 reads SYDVKM. The V gene end was trimmed by 6 bases and the J gene end by 2 bases; junction bases not matched to a gene: 8.